The 18 T cell receptor beta chains listed next were all sequenced from one sample in a study of cytomegalovirus exposure and HLA in healthy donors (dated by TCRdb to 2017 to 2019). Receptor amplification or capture employed the immunoSEQ multiplex PCR assay. TCRdb obtained this table from immuneACCESS and retained in-frame rearrangements with V and J assigned. These tables miss some clones; where compared with another copy, unresolved V genes account for less than half of the shortfall, and the remainder is unexplained. The sample table contains approximately 180,000 clones; only one count was recorded for approximately 87% of them. More than 1.2% of the sample is in the top ten clones. The source material was PBMCs. These receptors originate from a woman under 40 in good health and CMV-seronegative.

The genes are TRBV25-1 and TRBJ1-2; no clear D gene. CDR3 length: 14 residues. The V gene lost 6 bases and the J gene lost 0 bases, with 11 bases spanning the gap. Germline V CDR1 and CDR2: MGHDK, SYGVNS. DNA for the CDR3: TGTGCCAGCAGCCTACCGGGAGCTAACTATGGCTACACCTTC. This sequence encodes CASSLPGANYGYTF.

The chain carries TRBV27 and TRBJ2-1; 7 bases map to TRBD2. The CDR3 has 16 amino acids. The germline gives CDR1 MNHEY, CDR2 SMNVEV (reference sequence). V lost 2 bases to trimming and J lost 6 bases; unmatched junction nucleotides: 10. The chain's CDR3 is CASSLLGSGNSNEQFF. CDR3 DNA sequence: TGTGCCAGCAGTTTACTGGGGAGCGGGAATTCCAATGAGCAGTTCTTC.

The chain carries TRBV11-3 and TRBJ1-5, with D unclear. The V gene lost 3 bases and the J gene lost 3 bases, with 18 bases spanning the gap. The CDR3 runs to 17 residues. Per germline, CDR1 SGHNT and CDR2 YENEEA. CDR3 sequence (DNA): TGTGCCAGCAGCTTTTCGTTCTGCCGAAAAGCCAATCAGCCCCAGCATTTT. Translating it yields CASSFSFCRKANQPQHF.

Only a few counts were recorded for this clone. The rearrangement uses TRBV5-5 and TRBJ2-5; D is unresolved. V was pared by 1 base and J by 2 bases, with 9 bases between. CDR3 length: 14 residues. Germline lookup yields CDR1 SGHKS and CDR2 YYEKEE (reference sequence). The CDR3 DNA sequence: TGTGCCAGCAGCTTGCGCCCACAACAAGAGACCCAGTACTTC. Amino acid sequence: CASSLRPQQETQYF.

This rearrangement joins TRBV5-6 to TRBJ2-2; 8 bases align to TRBD1. This CDR3 contains 16 residues. V lost 4 bases, J lost 4 bases, and 9 bases stayed unmatched. CDR1 SGHDT and CDR2 YYEEEE come from the germline V gene. In DNA, the CDR3 is TGTGCCAGCAGCACTCTGCCAGGGGGCGCCACCGGGGAGCTGTTTTTT. This translates into CASSTLPGGATGELFF.

This clone has only one observation. The rearrangement links TRBV6-5 to TRBJ1-2, with D possibly TRBD1 on 5 matching bases. Trimming stripped 3 bases from V and 8 bases from J, with 10 bases between. Per germline, CDR1 MNHEY and CDR2 SVGAGI. This CDR3 region has 12 residues. CDR3 coding DNA: TGTGCCAGCAGTTATAGGGGTTCCGGCTACACCTTC. Its translation is CASSYRGSGYTF.

There are a few counts of this clone. Other DNA sequences in the same sample also yield this CDR3. The chain carries TRBV29-1 and TRBJ2-2, with D uncertain. The CDR3 contains 13 residues. Looked up from germline, CDR1 is SQVTM and CDR2 is ANQGSEA. V dropped 3 bases and J dropped 1 base, with 6 bases sitting between them. CDR3 DNA: TGCAGCGTTGACCCGGGGAACACCGGGGAGCTGTTTTTT. Translation: CSVDPGNTGELFF.

V gene TRBV4-2 combines with J gene TRBJ2-3, with 13 bases aligning to TRBD2. Germline assignment: CDR1 LGHNA and CDR2 YNFKEQ. This CDR3 region has 15 residues. Losses at the gene ends were 1 base for V and 6 bases for J; bases not matched to a gene: 1. The CDR3 DNA is TGTGCCAGCAGCCAAGGACTAGCGGGGGGCGATACGCAGTATTTT. Protein product: CASSQGLAGGDTQYF.

The chain couples TRBV30 to TRBJ2-7, with D maybe TRBD1 (6 bases). The CDR3 covers 16 residues. V was cut by 5 bases and J by 2 bases, with 22 bases left in between. Germline-derived CDR1 and CDR2 are GTSNPN and SVGIG (reference sequence). The CDR3 bases are TGTGCCTGGGAAGACGTACGGACAGTGAGGCCCTACGAGCAGTACTTC. This gives the protein CAWEDVRTVRPYEQYF. The full variable domain, in which reference TRBV30 and TRBJ2-7 provide the parts outside the CDR3, is SQTIHQWPATLVQPVGSPLSLECTVEGTSNPNLYWYRQAAGRGLQLLFYSVGIGQISSEVPQNLSASRPQDRQFILSSKKLLLSDSGFYLCAWEDVRTVRPYEQYFGPGTRLTVT.

This clone appeared a single time. This chain connects TRBV7-9 to TRBJ2-7; TRBD2 matches at 9 bases. The ends lost 4 bases at V and 1 base at J; junction bases unmatched: 11. Germline values: CDR1 SEHNR, CDR2 FQNEAQ (reference sequence). The CDR3 is 17 amino acids. CDR3 amino acids: CASSSLLAGVVSYEQYF. The CDR3 DNA is TGTGCCAGCAGCTCCCTCTTAGCGGGGGTTGTATCCTACGAGCAGTACTTC.

The rearrangement links TRBV7-8 to TRBJ1-5, with 8 bases lining up with TRBD1. Germline V gene sequence: CDR1 SGHVS, CDR2 FQNEAQ. V shed 2 bases and J 0 bases; nucleotides not matched to a gene: 3. The CDR3 contains 16 residues. The DNA of the CDR3 is TGTGCCAGCAGCTTAAGTACAGGGGGTAGCAATCAGCCCCAGCATTTT. This gives the protein CASSLSTGGSNQPQHF.

V usage is TRBV10-3 and J usage is TRBJ2-1; 9 nucleotides agree with TRBD2. Germline CDR1 is ENHRY and CDR2 is SYGVKD. The CDR3 extends over 14 amino acids. J gave up 0 bases and V 11 bases, and 5 bases lay outside the gene matches. The CDR3 nucleotides are TGTGCCGTCGTAGCGGGGGACTCCTACAATGAGCAGTTCTTC. Encoded protein: CAVVAGDSYNEQFF.

This rearrangement joins TRBV11-2 to TRBJ2-7; possible D gene TRBD2, 6 bases. CDR3 length: 15 residues. Trimming stripped 3 bases from V and 0 bases from J, with 12 bases between. Germline V gives CDR1 SGHAT, CDR2 FQNNGV. The CDR3 loop is CASSFFGGDSYEQYF. DNA for the CDR3: TGTGCCAGCAGCTTTTTTGGCGGGGACTCCTACGAGCAGTACTTC.

The chain has TRBV6-1 and TRBJ1-1, with D tentatively TRBD1 (6 bases). This CDR3 contains 15 residues. Per the germline V gene, CDR1 is MNHNS and CDR2 is SASEGT. Deletions cut 1 base from V and 0 bases from J, with 9 bases between. Here the CDR3 reads CASSEGWTVNTEAFF. In DNA form, the CDR3 reads TGTGCCAGCAGTGAAGGGTGGACAGTGAACACTGAAGCTTTCTTT.

J is TRBJ2-1 and V is TRBV19; 10 bases fit TRBD1. The germline CDR1 and CDR2 sequences are LNHDA and SQIVND (reference sequence). The CDR3 is 15 amino acids. Germline trimming cut 7 bases from V and 2 bases from J; bases unmatched to any gene: 5. CDR3 loop: CASIPGTGAYNEQFF. CDR3 DNA: TGTGCCAGTATCCCTGGGACAGGGGCCTACAATGAGCAGTTCTTC.

The chain links TRBV5-1 to TRBJ1-6; D not resolved. This CDR3 has 18 residues. CDR1 is SGHRS, CDR2 YFSETQ, per germline. The V and J ends lost 4 bases and 4 bases respectively, with 21 bases between them. For the CDR3, the DNA is TGCGCCAGCAGCACCAGCGAGGAAGAGAGCTCTTATAATTCACCCCTCCACTTT. Its protein is CASSTSEEESSYNSPLHF.

The J gene is TRBJ2-6, the V gene TRBV4-3, with 10 bases lining up with TRBD1. The CDR3 consists of 22 residues. Germline V gene lookup returns CDR1 LGHNA and CDR2 YSLEER. V shed 1 base and J 0 bases; nucleotides not matched to a gene: 15. CDR3 DNA sequence: TGCGCCAGCAGCCAAGGGGTGGGGGACAGGGGTATTATCTTCTCTGGGGCCAACGTCCTGACTTTC. Its translation is CASSQGVGDRGIIFSGANVLTF.

The chain couples TRBV9 to TRBJ2-4; TRBD2 matches 11 bases. J lost 6 bases, V lost 0 bases, and 5 bases had no gene match. In germline, CDR1 is SGDLS, CDR2 YYNGEE. The CDR3 sequence is 16 residues long. The CDR3 reads CASSVVPSGGLNIQYF. CDR3 in DNA: TGTGCCAGCAGCGTAGTGCCTAGCGGGGGGTTAAACATTCAGTACTTC.